This entry lists 10 T cell receptor beta chains sequenced from one sample in a study of post-analysis software for immune sequencing data. Findings of the study overall: A handful of TRBV segments were more frequent in patients than controls; TRBV5-6, TRBV5-1 and TRBV20-1 belonged to this group.

Unique molecular identifiers tagged the TCR beta cDNA libraries. Using its own MiXCR run on the PCR reads, TCRdb lists one record per CDR3 protein. The sample shows fewer than 850,000 distinct CDR3 sequences, about 45% of them seen only once. These receptors' antigens are unknown. Source material: blood. All receptors derive from a girl between 5 and 17 years old with multiple sclerosis.

The J gene is TRBJ1-1, the V gene TRBV15; no firm D call. This CDR3 has 14 amino acids. Trimming cost V 0 bases and J 11 bases, with 16 bases left between them. Per the germline V gene, CDR1 is LNHNV and CDR2 is YYDKDF (reference sequence). The CDR3 spells CATSRDTAGRSAFF. The CDR3 nucleotides are TGTGCCACCAGCAGAGATACGGCAGGCCGTTCGGCTTTCTTT.

The chain combines TRBV29-1 with TRBJ2-5; D possibly matches TRBD1 or TRBD2 (5 bases each). The J call may be incorrect, as the DNA end agrees better with TRBJ2-7. In germline, CDR1 is SQVTM, CDR2 ANQGSEA. This CDR3 contains 14 residues. The CDR3 DNA sequence: TGCAGCGTTGGAGGCATGGGGCGCGGGTACGAGCAGTACTTC. Amino acids: CSVGGMGRGYEQYF.

J is TRBJ1-6 and V is TRBV7-2, with 10 bases that match TRBD1. The CDR3 contains 18 residues. V trimming: 5 bases; J trimming: 6 bases; junction bases outside the gene matches: 13. The germline V gene has CDR1 SGHTA and CDR2 FQGNSA. The CDR3 spells CASSPGQGPNGVNSPLHF. The CDR3 DNA follows: TGTGCCAGCAGCCCGGGACAGGGGCCCAATGGGGTTAATTCACCCCTCCACTTT.

V gene TRBV9 combines with J gene TRBJ2-1, with TRBD2 matching over 8 bases. The CDR3 length is 14 residues. V gave up 6 bases and J gave up 5 bases; unmatched junction bases: 7. Germline values: CDR1 SGDLS, CDR2 YYNGEE. The CDR3 DNA sequence: TGTGCCAGCACGCTGGGACTAGTTAACAATGAGCAGTTCTTC. It codes for CASTLGLVNNEQFF.

This chain links TRBV3-1 with TRBJ2-3, with D unclear. The germline V and J ends were trimmed by 5 bases and 1 base, with 10 bases remaining between them. In germline, CDR1 is LGHDT, CDR2 YNNKEL (reference sequence). The CDR3 length is 14 residues. The CDR3: CASSSHPGTDTQYF. CDR3 coding DNA: TGTGCCAGCAGCTCGCACCCGGGCACAGATACGCAGTATTTT.

Comments on this clonotype: Its ends do not fully match the called genes, so a read error is possible. V gene TRBV11-2 combines with J gene TRBJ1-6, with D perhaps TRBD1 (5 bases). CDR1 is SGHAT and CDR2 is FQNNGV in the germline V gene. The CDR3 is 15 residues long. The CDR3 nucleotides read TGTGCCAGCAGCTTATTTGGCAGGGATAATTCACCCCGCCACTTT. It codes for CASSLFGRDNSPRHF.

The chain joins TRBV5-5 to TRBJ1-1; 12 nucleotides agree with TRBD1. The CDR3 has 15 residues. With 3 bases clipped from V and 2 bases from J, the junction kept 2 bases outside the gene matches. In germline, CDR1 is SGHKS, CDR2 YYEKEE (reference sequence). The chain's CDR3 is CASSWGQGANTEAFF. The CDR3 DNA is TGTGCCAGCAGCTGGGGACAGGGGGCTAACACTGAAGCTTTCTTT.

The V and J genes are TRBV9 and TRBJ2-1; 11 bases are shared with TRBD2. Germline V gives CDR1 SGDLS, CDR2 YYNGEE. This CDR3 is built from 15 residues. The ends lost 0 bases at V and 7 bases at J; junction bases unmatched: 3. CDR3 amino acids: CASSVGSSGGNEQFF. Here the CDR3 DNA reads TGTGCCAGCAGCGTAGGATCTAGCGGGGGGAATGAGCAGTTCTTC.

The chain carries TRBV7-9 and TRBJ2-1; TRBD2 is a possible D gene (5 bases). This CDR3 contains 12 residues. Germline V gene data show CDR1 as SEHNR and CDR2 as FQNEAQ (reference sequence). V was trimmed by 7 bases and J by 4 bases, leaving 8 bases between them. The CDR3 DNA is TGTGCCAGCATCCGGGGTTACAATGAGCAGTTCTTC. Protein product: CASIRGYNEQFF.

The chain couples TRBV12-3 or TRBV12-4 to TRBJ1-6; perhaps TRBD1 as D (6 bases). The CDR3 is 14 residues long. With 5 bases removed from V and 9 bases from J, the gap between germline ends came to 14 bases. CDR3 DNA sequence: TGTGCCAGCAGTAACACGGACAGCCCTTCACCCCTCCACTTT. This gives the protein CASSNTDSPSPLHF.